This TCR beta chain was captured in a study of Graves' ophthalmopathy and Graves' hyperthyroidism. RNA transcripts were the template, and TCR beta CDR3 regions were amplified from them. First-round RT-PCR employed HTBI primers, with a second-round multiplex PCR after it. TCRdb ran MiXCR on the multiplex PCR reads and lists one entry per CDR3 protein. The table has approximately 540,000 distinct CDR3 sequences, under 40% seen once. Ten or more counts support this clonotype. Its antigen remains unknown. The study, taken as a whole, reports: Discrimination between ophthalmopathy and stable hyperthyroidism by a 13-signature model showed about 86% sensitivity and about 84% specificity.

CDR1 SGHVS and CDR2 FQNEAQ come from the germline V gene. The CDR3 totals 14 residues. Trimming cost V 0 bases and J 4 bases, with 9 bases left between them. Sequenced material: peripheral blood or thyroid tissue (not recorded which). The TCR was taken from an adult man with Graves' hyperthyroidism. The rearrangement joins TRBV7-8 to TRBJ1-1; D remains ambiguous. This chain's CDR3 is CASSLALSITEAFF. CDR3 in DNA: TGTGCCAGCAGCTTAGCGCTATCCATCACTGAAGCTTTCTTT.